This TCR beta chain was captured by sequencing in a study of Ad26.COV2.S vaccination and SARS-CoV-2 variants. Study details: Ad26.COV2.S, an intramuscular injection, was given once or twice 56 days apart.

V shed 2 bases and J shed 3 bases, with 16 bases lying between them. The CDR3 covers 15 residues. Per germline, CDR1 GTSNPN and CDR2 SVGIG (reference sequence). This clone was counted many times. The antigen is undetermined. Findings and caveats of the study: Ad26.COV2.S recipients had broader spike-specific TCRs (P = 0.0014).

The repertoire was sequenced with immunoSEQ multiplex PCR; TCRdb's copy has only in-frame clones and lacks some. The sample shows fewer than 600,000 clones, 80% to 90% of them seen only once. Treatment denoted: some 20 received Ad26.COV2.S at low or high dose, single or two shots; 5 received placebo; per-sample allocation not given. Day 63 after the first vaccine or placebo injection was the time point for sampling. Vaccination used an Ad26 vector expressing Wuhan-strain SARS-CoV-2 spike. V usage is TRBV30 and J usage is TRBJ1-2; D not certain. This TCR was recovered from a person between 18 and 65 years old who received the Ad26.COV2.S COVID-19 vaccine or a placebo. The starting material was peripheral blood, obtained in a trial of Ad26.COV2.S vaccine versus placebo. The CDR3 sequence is CAWSFPGPGHYGYTF. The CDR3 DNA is TGTGCCTGGAGTTTTCCGGGCCCAGGCCACTATGGCTACACCTTC.